These 14 T cell receptor beta chains originate from one sample sequenced in a study of blood T cell repertoires in COVID-19. Some clones are missing from TCRdb's copy, which holds only in-frame ones; the method was immunoSEQ multiplex PCR. The repertoire consists of roughly 250,000 clones, with around nine tenths occurring once and the leading ten covering about 1.5%. Source material: PBMCs or T cells enriched from blood (not recorded which). The receptors here all came from a woman aged 50 to 60 who had recovered from COVID-19.

This rearrangement joins TRBV6-2 or TRBV6-3 to TRBJ1-1, with 8 bases that match TRBD1. The CDR3 sequence is 16 residues long. From germline, CDR1 is MNHEY and CDR2 SVGEGT. J lost 0 bases, V lost 6 bases, and 9 bases had no gene match. CDR3 sequence: CASSHHQTGVNTEAFF. The DNA for the CDR3 is TGTGCCAGCAGCCACCACCAGACAGGGGTGAACACTGAAGCTTTCTTT.

This clone was counted between two and nine times. This chain links TRBV18 with TRBJ1-6, with 8 bases aligning to TRBD1. Unmatched junction bases numbered 10, after V lost 5 bases and J lost 10 bases. The CDR3 is made up of 15 amino acids. CDR1 and CDR2 from the germline V gene are KGHSH and LQKENI. The CDR3 coding sequence is TGTGCCAGCTCATTCACCGGACAGGGTAGCTCACCCCTCCACTTT. Its protein is CASSFTGQGSSPLHF.

This clone was detected only once. The rearrangement joins TRBV2 to TRBJ2-1; no definite D call. Germline CDR1 and CDR2: SNHLY and FYNNEI. The CDR3 is 14 amino acids. V dropped 7 bases and J dropped 8 bases, with 18 bases sitting between them. In nucleotides, the CDR3 is TGTGCCAGCAACCGCGAAGTAGTCTTTGATGAGCAGTTCTTC. Residues: CASNREVVFDEQFF.

The chain recombines TRBV18 with TRBJ1-1; D ambiguous. Trimming removed 1 base from V and 1 base from J, with 10 bases in between. This CDR3 is built from 15 residues. Germline lookup yields CDR1 KGHSH and CDR2 LQKENI. The CDR3 here is CASSPLIRRNTEAFF. The CDR3 DNA sequence: TGTGCCAGCTCACCACTTATCCGTAGGAACACTGAAGCTTTCTTT.

The chain uses TRBV5-1 and TRBJ1-2; D is perhaps TRBD1 (6 bases). This CDR3 is 14 amino acids long. From germline, CDR1 is SGHRS and CDR2 YFSETQ. V was trimmed by 2 bases and J by 8 bases, leaving 16 bases between them. CDR3 nucleotides: TGCGCCAGCAGCTTTGCCCCAGGGGCGCAGGGCTACACCTTC. Translating it yields CASSFAPGAQGYTF.

This clone has just one count. The chain employs TRBV9 and TRBJ2-7; 9 nucleotides line up with TRBD1. The CDR3 is 15 amino acids. Germline loops: CDR1 SGDLS, CDR2 YYNGEE. The J segment lost 3 bases and the V segment lost 3 bases, leaving 7 bases of the junction unmatched. CDR3 in DNA: TGTGCCAGCAGCGAATCCGGGACAGGGAACTACGAGCAGTACTTC. It codes for CASSESGTGNYEQYF. The entire variable domain, with the rest obtained from reference TRBV9 and TRBJ2-7, is as follows: DSGVTQTPKHLITATGQRVTLRCSPRSGDLSVYWYQQSLDQGLQFLIQYYNGEERAKGNILERFSAQQFPDLHSELNLSSLELGDSALYFCASSESGTGNYEQYFGPGTRLTVT.

The chain couples TRBV19 to TRBJ1-5; D gene ambiguous. The germline V and J ends were trimmed by 5 bases and 4 bases, with 18 bases remaining between them. Germline V CDR1 and CDR2: LNHDA, SQIVND (reference sequence). The length of the CDR3 is 16 residues. CDR3: CASSSFSRIINQPQHF. CDR3 bases: TGTGCCAGTAGTTCCTTTTCCAGAATAATTAATCAGCCCCAGCATTTT.

V gene TRBV18 combines with J gene TRBJ1-1; weak D call: TRBD1 (6 bases). The CDR3 extends over 18 amino acids. From germline, CDR1 is KGHSH and CDR2 LQKENI. V was cut by 2 bases and J by 5 bases, with 24 bases left in between. DNA for the CDR3: TGTGCCAGCTCACCAAATATTTTTCGGAGGGGGGGAAGGACTGAAGCTTTCTTT. It encodes CASSPNIFRRGGRTEAFF.

J is TRBJ2-1 and V is TRBV18, with 8 positions matching TRBD1. In germline, CDR1 is KGHSH, CDR2 LQKENI. The CDR3 contains 17 residues. V dropped 5 bases and J dropped 2; count of bases not matched to a gene: 11. The CDR3: CASSVNRGTGAYNEQFF. CDR3 sequence (DNA): TGTGCCAGCTCAGTAAACAGGGGGACGGGAGCCTACAATGAGCAGTTCTTC.

The rearrangement uses TRBV4-3 and TRBJ2-6; 7 bases are a match to TRBD1. The CDR3 has 16 amino acids. V shed 3 bases, J shed 1 base, and the junction held 3 bases outside the gene matches. Per the germline V gene, CDR1 is LGHNA and CDR2 is YSLEER. The CDR3 nucleotides read TGCGCCAGCAGCCACAAGACAGGGTCTGGGGCCAACGTCCTGACTTTC. Its translation is CASSHKTGSGANVLTF.

The chain carries TRBV15 and TRBJ1-4, with 8 bases fitting TRBD1. V dropped 7 bases and J dropped 10; count of bases not matched to a gene: 17. The CDR3 totals 16 residues. CDR1 LNHNV and CDR2 YYDKDF come from the germline V gene (reference sequence). The CDR3 sequence: CATTPEGGQGGRKLFF. For the CDR3, the DNA is TGTGCCACCACCCCTGAGGGAGGACAGGGTGGTCGAAAACTGTTTTTT. Full variable domain (missing parts from reference TRBV15 and TRBJ1-4): DAMVIQNPRYQVTQFGKPVTLSCSQTLNHNVMYWYQQKSSQAPKLLFHYYDKDFNNEADTPDNFQSRRPNTSFCFLDIRSPGLGDTAMYLCATTPEGGQGGRKLFFGSGTQLSVL.

The chain recombines TRBV6-5 with TRBJ2-2, with D uncertain. The CDR3 is 13 residues long. Trimming took 8 bases from V and 2 from J, leaving 9 bases between them. Germline CDR1 is MNHEY and CDR2 is SVGAGI. The CDR3 DNA is TGTGCCAGCGATAACAGAAACACCGGGGAGCTGTTTTTT. It translates to CASDNRNTGELFF.

V usage is TRBV3-1 (or the pseudogene TRBV3-2) and J usage is TRBJ2-3; 10 nucleotides line up with TRBD2. With V trimmed by 0 bases and J by 4 bases, 7 bases remained unmatched. Germline CDR1 reads LGHDT; CDR2 reads YNNKEL (reference sequence). The CDR3 extends over 17 amino acids. The CDR3 DNA follows: TGTGCCAGCAGCCAAGACAAATCACTAGCGGGATCAGATACGCAGTATTTT. Translated: CASSQDKSLAGSDTQYF.

This clone appeared a single time. The CDR3 DNA is TGTGCCAGCATCAAACGAGAGGGCAGCTACGAGCAGTACTTC. Translating it yields CASIKREGSYEQYF. This chain links TRBV6-5 with TRBJ2-7; weak D call: TRBD2 (5 bases). The germline V gene encodes CDR1 MNHEY and CDR2 SVGAGI. V was shortened by 7 bases and J by 3 bases, with 16 bases between the two germline ends. The length of the CDR3 is 14 residues.